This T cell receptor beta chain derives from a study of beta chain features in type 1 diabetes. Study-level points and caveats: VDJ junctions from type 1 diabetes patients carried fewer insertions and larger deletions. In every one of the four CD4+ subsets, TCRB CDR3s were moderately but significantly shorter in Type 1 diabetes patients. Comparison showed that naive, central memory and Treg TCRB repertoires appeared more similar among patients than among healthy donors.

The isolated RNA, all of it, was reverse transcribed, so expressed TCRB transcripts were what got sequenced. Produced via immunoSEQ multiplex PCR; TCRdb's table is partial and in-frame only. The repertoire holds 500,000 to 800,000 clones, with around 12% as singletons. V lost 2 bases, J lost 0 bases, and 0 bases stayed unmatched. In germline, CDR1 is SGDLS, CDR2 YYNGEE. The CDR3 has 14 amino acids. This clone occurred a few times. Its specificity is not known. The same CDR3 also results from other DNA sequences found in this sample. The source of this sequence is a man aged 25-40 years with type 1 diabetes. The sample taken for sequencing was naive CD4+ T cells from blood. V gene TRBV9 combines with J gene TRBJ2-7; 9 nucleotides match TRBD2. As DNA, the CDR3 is TGTGCCAGCAGCGTGACTAGCGGCTCCTACGAGCAGTACTTC. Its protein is CASSVTSGSYEQYF.